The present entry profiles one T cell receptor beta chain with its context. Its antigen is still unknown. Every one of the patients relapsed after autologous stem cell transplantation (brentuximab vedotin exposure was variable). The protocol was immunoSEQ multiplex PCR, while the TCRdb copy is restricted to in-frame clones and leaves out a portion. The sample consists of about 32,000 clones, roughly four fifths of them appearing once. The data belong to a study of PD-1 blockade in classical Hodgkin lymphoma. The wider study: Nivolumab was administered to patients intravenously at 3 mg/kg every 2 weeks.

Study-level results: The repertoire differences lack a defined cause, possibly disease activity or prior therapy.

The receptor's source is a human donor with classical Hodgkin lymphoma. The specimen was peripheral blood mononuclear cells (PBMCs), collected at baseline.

CDR3 DNA: TGTGCCAGCAGTTACTCGACGGGGCTCCAAGAGACCCAGTACTTC. Protein: CASSYSTGLQETQYF. The chain links TRBV6-6 to TRBJ2-5, with D perhaps TRBD1 or TRBD2 (5 bases each). This CDR3 has 15 residues. Germline V gene data show CDR1 as MNHNY and CDR2 as SVGAGI (reference sequence). The V and J ends lost 0 bases and 1 base respectively, with 9 bases between them.